This is a list of T cell receptor beta chains from one sample in a study of neurological immune-mediated disorders. TCRdb passed the 5' RACE reads through MiXCR, listing each CDR3 protein once. The sample lists about 44,000 distinct CDR3 sequences; under 25% were seen once. The sequenced sample was PBMCs. The receptors shown here come from a man in his 60s with HTLV-1-associated myelopathy (HAM/TSP). CDR3s include the opening cysteine and the closing phenylalanine or tryptophan. The order of the fields is clone size, J gene, V gene, D gene, CDR3 protein, CDR3 DNA. The D gene is left open where the match is weak. Only some rows state a clone size, as once, few, many or a class for expanded clones.

clone size: many
J gene: TRBJ2-7
V gene: TRBV12-3/TRBV12-4
D gene: TRBD2
CDR3 protein: CASSLMGGGTYEQYF
CDR3 DNA: TGTGCCAGCAGTTTAATGGGCGGGGGGACCTACGAGCAGTACTTC

clone size: many
J gene: TRBJ2-7
V gene: TRBV11-2
D gene: NA
CDR3 protein: CAVGTGEQYF
CDR3 DNA: TGTGCCGTCGGCACTGGCGAGCAGTACTTC

clone size: many
J gene: TRBJ2-5
V gene: TRBV20-1
D gene: NA
CDR3 protein: CSARVQYQETQYF
CDR3 DNA: TGCAGTGCGCGTGTCCAGTACCAAGAGACCCAGTACTTC

clone size: many
J gene: TRBJ2-2
V gene: TRBV5-1
D gene: TRBD2
CDR3 protein: CASSLTAGGTGELFF
CDR3 DNA: TGCGCCAGCAGCTTGACCGCCGGGGGGACCGGGGAGCTGTTTTTT

clone size: many
J gene: TRBJ1-5
V gene: TRBV15
D gene: NA
CDR3 protein: CATSIGNQPQHF
CDR3 DNA: TGTGCCACCAGCATAGGGAATCAGCCCCAGCATTTT

clone size: many
J gene: TRBJ2-3
V gene: TRBV20-1
D gene: NA
CDR3 protein: CSGRGEGPNTQYF
CDR3 DNA: TGCAGTGGTAGGGGGGAGGGACCAAATACGCAGTATTTT

clone size: few
J gene: TRBJ2-5
V gene: TRBV18
D gene: NA
CDR3 protein: CASSPNEETQYF
CDR3 DNA: TGTGCCAGCTCACCAAACGAAGAGACCCAGTACTTC

clone size: NA
J gene: TRBJ1-1
V gene: TRBV3-1
D gene: NA
CDR3 protein: CASSQVGRGAFF
CDR3 DNA: TGTGCCAGCAGCCAAGTTGGACGTGGAGCTTTCTTT

clone size: NA
J gene: TRBJ2-4
V gene: TRBV6-2/TRBV6-3
D gene: NA
CDR3 protein: CASSPSGGAWKNIQYF
CDR3 DNA: TGTGCCAGCAGCCCCAGCGGAGGGGCATGGAAAAACATTCAGTACTTC

clone size: NA
J gene: TRBJ1-2
V gene: TRBV9
D gene: NA
CDR3 protein: CASSPEWSARYGYTF
CDR3 DNA: TGTGCCAGCAGCCCAGAGTGGTCGGCAAGGTATGGCTACACCTTC

clone size: many
J gene: TRBJ2-7
V gene: TRBV15
D gene: NA
CDR3 protein: CATSRVWSGVRGEQYF
CDR3 DNA: TGTGCCACCAGCAGAGTCTGGTCAGGGGTTCGTGGGGAGCAGTACTTC

clone size: NA
J gene: TRBJ2-6
V gene: TRBV5-1
D gene: TRBD1
CDR3 protein: CASSLGQGAGANVLSF
CDR3 DNA: TGCGCCAGCAGCTTGGGACAGGGGGCTGGGGCCAACGTCCTGTCTTTC

clone size: many
J gene: TRBJ2-3
V gene: TRBV10-3
D gene: TRBD2
CDR3 protein: CAIRTSGSGIADTQYF
CDR3 DNA: TGTGCCATCAGAACTAGCGGGAGTGGGATCGCAGATACGCAGTATTTT

clone size: many
J gene: TRBJ2-1
V gene: TRBV20-1
D gene: NA
CDR3 protein: CSARYLTDNEQFF
CDR3 DNA: TGCAGTGCTAGATACCTGACTGACAATGAGCAGTTCTTC

clone size: many
J gene: TRBJ2-1
V gene: TRBV5-1
D gene: NA
CDR3 protein: CASSPEGNSYNEQFF
CDR3 DNA: TGCGCCAGCAGCCCCGAGGGCAACTCCTACAATGAGCAGTTCTTC

clone size: many
J gene: TRBJ2-7
V gene: TRBV21-1
D gene: NA
CDR3 protein: CASSKSGGDFYEQYF
CDR3 DNA: TGTGCCAGCAGCAAAAGTGGGGGAGATTTCTACGAGCAGTACTTC

clone size: many
J gene: TRBJ2-7
V gene: TRBV29-1
D gene: TRBD1
CDR3 protein: CSVEVRTGYPYEQYF
CDR3 DNA: TGCAGCGTTGAAGTGCGGACAGGATACCCCTACGAGCAGTACTTC

clone size: many
J gene: TRBJ1-4
V gene: TRBV5-5
D gene: NA
CDR3 protein: CASSPPPGGDEKLFF
CDR3 DNA: TGTGCCAGCAGCCCCCCCCCCGGGGGGGATGAAAAACTGTTTTTT

clone size: many
J gene: TRBJ2-7
V gene: TRBV10-1
D gene: NA
CDR3 protein: CASSENPGRSDEQYF
CDR3 DNA: TGCGCCAGCAGTGAGAACCCGGGGAGGAGCGACGAGCAGTACTTC

clone size: NA
J gene: TRBJ2-7
V gene: TRBV6-5
D gene: TRBD2
CDR3 protein: CASSFELAGVYEQYF
CDR3 DNA: TGTGCCAGCAGTTTCGAACTAGCGGGAGTATACGAGCAGTACTTC

clone size: many
J gene: TRBJ1-6
V gene: TRBV5-1
D gene: NA
CDR3 protein: CASRAEAGSPLHF
CDR3 DNA: TGCGCCAGCAGGGCCGAAGCAGGTTCACCCCTCCACTTT

clone size: many
J gene: TRBJ2-3
V gene: TRBV9
D gene: NA
CDR3 protein: CASSVETGASTDTQYF
CDR3 DNA: TGTGCCAGCAGCGTAGAAACCGGGGCTAGCACAGATACGCAGTATTTT

clone size: many
J gene: TRBJ2-2
V gene: TRBV5-1
D gene: NA
CDR3 protein: CASSYGPGTNTGELFF
CDR3 DNA: TGCGCCAGCAGCTACGGGCCAGGAACGAACACCGGGGAGCTGTTTTTT

clone size: NA
J gene: TRBJ2-1
V gene: TRBV12-3/TRBV12-4
D gene: TRBD2
CDR3 protein: CASWSSGGVTYNEQFF
CDR3 DNA: TGTGCCAGCTGGTCTAGCGGGGGGGTGACCTACAATGAGCAGTTCTTC

clone size: many
J gene: TRBJ2-3
V gene: TRBV7-9
D gene: NA
CDR3 protein: CASSSVRSTDTQYF
CDR3 DNA: TGTGCCAGCAGCTCAGTCAGGAGCACAGATACGCAGTATTTT

clone size: many
J gene: TRBJ2-1
V gene: TRBV4-1
D gene: TRBD2
CDR3 protein: CASSQALAGVPSYNEQFF
CDR3 DNA: TGCGCCAGCAGCCAAGCACTAGCGGGAGTCCCCTCCTACAATGAGCAGTTCTTC

clone size: many
J gene: TRBJ1-2
V gene: TRBV29-1
D gene: NA
CDR3 protein: CSVELTSGYTF
CDR3 DNA: TGCAGCGTTGAACTTACAAGTGGCTACACCTTC

clone size: many
J gene: TRBJ2-3
V gene: TRBV20-1
D gene: TRBD2
CDR3 protein: CSAKAGLAPQYF
CDR3 DNA: TGCAGTGCTAAGGCAGGACTAGCACCTCAGTATTTT

clone size: many
J gene: TRBJ2-5
V gene: TRBV5-1
D gene: TRBD1
CDR3 protein: CASSSDRVETQYF
CDR3 DNA: TGCGCCAGCAGCTCGGACAGGGTGGAGACCCAGTACTTC

clone size: many
J gene: TRBJ2-5
V gene: TRBV5-1
D gene: TRBD2
CDR3 protein: CASSKGTSNVQETQYF
CDR3 DNA: TGCGCCAGCAGCAAAGGGACTAGCAACGTCCAAGAGACCCAGTACTTC

clone size: medium-sized
J gene: TRBJ1-5
V gene: TRBV20-1
D gene: TRBD1
CDR3 protein: CSARSNRGRNQPQHF
CDR3 DNA: TGCAGTGCTAGGTCGAACAGGGGGCGTAATCAGCCCCAGCATTTT

clone size: many
J gene: TRBJ2-2
V gene: TRBV20-1
D gene: NA
CDR3 protein: CSARGGQNTGELFF
CDR3 DNA: TGCAGTGCCAGAGGGGGACAGAACACCGGGGAGCTGTTTTTT

clone size: many
J gene: TRBJ2-3
V gene: TRBV5-1
D gene: NA
CDR3 protein: CASSLEGGGTDTQYF
CDR3 DNA: TGCGCCAGCAGCTTGGAGGGCGGAGGCACAGATACGCAGTATTTT

clone size: NA
J gene: TRBJ1-2
V gene: TRBV5-1
D gene: NA
CDR3 protein: CASSDGGRDYGYTF
CDR3 DNA: TGCGCCAGCAGCGACGGGGGGCGAGACTATGGCTACACCTTC

clone size: many
J gene: TRBJ1-2
V gene: TRBV27
D gene: NA
CDR3 protein: CASSFRAGGGYTF
CDR3 DNA: TGTGCCAGCAGTTTCCGGGCAGGAGGCGGCTACACCTTC